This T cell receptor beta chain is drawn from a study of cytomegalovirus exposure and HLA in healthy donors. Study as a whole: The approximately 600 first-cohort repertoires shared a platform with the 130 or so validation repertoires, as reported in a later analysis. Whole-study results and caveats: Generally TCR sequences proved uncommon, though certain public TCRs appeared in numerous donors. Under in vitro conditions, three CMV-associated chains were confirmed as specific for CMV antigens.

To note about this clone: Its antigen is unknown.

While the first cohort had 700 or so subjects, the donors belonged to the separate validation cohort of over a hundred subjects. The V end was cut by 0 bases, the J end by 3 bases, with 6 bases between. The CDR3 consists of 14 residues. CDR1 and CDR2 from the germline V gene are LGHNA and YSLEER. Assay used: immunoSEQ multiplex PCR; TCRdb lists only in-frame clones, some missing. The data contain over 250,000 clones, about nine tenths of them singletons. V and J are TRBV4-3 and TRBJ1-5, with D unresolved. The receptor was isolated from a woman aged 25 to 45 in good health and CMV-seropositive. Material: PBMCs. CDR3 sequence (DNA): TGCGCCAGCAGCCAAGATCGCTTCAATCAGCCCCAGCATTTT. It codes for CASSQDRFNQPQHF.